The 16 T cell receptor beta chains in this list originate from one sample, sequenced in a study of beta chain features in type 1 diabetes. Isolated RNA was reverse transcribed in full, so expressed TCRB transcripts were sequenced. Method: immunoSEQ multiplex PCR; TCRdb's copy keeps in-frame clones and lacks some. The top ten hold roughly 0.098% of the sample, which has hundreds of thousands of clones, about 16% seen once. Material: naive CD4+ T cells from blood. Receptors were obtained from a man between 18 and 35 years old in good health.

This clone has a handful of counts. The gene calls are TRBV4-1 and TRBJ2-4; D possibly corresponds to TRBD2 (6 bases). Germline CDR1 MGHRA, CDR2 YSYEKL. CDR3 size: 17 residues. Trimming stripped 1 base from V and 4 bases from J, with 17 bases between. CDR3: CASSQVARGPIKNIQYF. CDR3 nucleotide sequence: TGCGCCAGCAGCCAAGTAGCGCGGGGACCCATAAAAAACATTCAGTACTTC.

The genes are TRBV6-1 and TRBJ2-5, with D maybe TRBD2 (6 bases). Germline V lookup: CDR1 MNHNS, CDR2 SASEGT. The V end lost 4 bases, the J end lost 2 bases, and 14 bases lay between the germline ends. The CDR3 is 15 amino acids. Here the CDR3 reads CASSAHVGGQETQYF. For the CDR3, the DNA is TGTGCCAGCAGTGCCCATGTGGGGGGACAAGAGACCCAGTACTTC.

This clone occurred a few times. Here the CDR3 reads CASSPSGPGYTF. CDR3 DNA: TGTGCCAGCTCACCTTCCGGGCCCGGCTACACCTTC. This chain connects TRBV18 to TRBJ1-2; D is unresolved. The V gene's germline CDR1 is KGHSH and CDR2 LQKENI. Trimming removed 3 bases from V and 8 bases from J, with 10 bases in between. This CDR3 is built from 12 residues.

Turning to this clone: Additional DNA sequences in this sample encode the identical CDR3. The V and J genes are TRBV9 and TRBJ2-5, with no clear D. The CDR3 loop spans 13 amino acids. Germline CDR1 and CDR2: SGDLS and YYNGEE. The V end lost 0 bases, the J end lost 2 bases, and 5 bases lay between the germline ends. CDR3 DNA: TGTGCCAGCAGCGTAGCCCCACAAGAGACCCAGTACTTC. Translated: CASSVAPQETQYF.

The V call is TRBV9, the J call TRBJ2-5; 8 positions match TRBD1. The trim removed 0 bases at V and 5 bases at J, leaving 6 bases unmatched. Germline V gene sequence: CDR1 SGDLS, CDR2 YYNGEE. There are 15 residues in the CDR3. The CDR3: CASSVAGGNGETQYF. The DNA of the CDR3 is TGTGCCAGCAGCGTAGCAGGGGGCAACGGGGAGACCCAGTACTTC.

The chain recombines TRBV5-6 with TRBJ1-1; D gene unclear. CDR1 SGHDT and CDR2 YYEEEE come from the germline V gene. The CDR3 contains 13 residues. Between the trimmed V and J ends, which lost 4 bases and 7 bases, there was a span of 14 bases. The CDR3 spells CASSHLSGREAFF. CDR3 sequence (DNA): TGTGCCAGCAGCCACCTATCCGGACGTGAAGCTTTCTTT.

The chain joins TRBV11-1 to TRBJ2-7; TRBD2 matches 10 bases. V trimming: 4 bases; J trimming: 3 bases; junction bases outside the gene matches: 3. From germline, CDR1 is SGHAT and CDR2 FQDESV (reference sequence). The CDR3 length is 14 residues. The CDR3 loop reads CASSSGLADYEQYF. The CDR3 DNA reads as TGTGCCAGCAGCTCCGGACTAGCGGACTACGAGCAGTACTTC.

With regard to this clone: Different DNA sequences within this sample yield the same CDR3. This chain's CDR3 is CASSVRGETQYF. In nucleotides, the CDR3 is TGTGCCAGCAGTGTGAGGGGAGAGACCCAGTACTTC. The V gene is TRBV2, the J gene TRBJ2-5, with D possibly called TRBD1 or TRBD2 (5 bases each). Germline V CDR1 and CDR2: SNHLY, FYNNEI. The CDR3 runs 12 residues. Trimming pared 4 bases from V and 4 bases from J, leaving 7 bases between.

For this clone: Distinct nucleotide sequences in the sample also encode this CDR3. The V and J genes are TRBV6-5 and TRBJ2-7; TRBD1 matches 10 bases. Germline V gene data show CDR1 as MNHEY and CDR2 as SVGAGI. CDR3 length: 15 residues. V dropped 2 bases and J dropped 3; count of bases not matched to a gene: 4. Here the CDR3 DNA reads TGTGCCAGCAGTTACCGGGACAGGGGCGTCTACGAGCAGTACTTC. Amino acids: CASSYRDRGVYEQYF.

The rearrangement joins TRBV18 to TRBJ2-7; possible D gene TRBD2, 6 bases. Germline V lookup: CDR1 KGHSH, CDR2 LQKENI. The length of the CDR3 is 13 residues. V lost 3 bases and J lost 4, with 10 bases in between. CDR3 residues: CASSPYGSYEQYF. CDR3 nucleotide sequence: TGTGCCAGCTCACCCTACGGGAGTTACGAGCAGTACTTC.

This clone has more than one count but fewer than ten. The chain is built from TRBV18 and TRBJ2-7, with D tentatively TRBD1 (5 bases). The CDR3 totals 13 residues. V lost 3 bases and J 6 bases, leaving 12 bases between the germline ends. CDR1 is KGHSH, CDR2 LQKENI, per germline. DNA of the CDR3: TGTGCCAGCTCACCGGGGAAGGGGTTCGAGCAGTACTTC. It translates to CASSPGKGFEQYF.

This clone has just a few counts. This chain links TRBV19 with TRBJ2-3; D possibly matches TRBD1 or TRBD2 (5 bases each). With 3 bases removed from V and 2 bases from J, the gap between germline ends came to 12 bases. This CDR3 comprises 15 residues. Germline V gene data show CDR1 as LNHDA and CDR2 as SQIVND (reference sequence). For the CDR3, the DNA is TGTGCCAGTAGTATGTGGGACCCACTCACAGATACGCAGTATTTT. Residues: CASSMWDPLTDTQYF. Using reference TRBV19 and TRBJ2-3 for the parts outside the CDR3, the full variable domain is DGGITQSPKYLFRKEGQNVTLSCEQNLNHDAMYWYRQDPGQGLRLIYYSQIVNDFQKGDIAEGYSVSREKKESFPLTVTSAQKNPTAFYLCASSMWDPLTDTQYFGPGTRLTVL.

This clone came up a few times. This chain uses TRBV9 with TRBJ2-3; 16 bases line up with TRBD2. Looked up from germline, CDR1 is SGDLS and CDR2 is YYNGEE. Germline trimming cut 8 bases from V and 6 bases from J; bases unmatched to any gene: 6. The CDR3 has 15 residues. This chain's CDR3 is CASGTSGRGTDTQYF. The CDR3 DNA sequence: TGTGCCAGTGGGACTAGCGGGAGGGGTACGGATACGCAGTATTTT.

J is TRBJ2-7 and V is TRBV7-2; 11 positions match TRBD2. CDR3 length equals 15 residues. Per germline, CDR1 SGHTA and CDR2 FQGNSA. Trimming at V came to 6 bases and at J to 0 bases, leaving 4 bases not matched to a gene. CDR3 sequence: CASRETSGSSYEQYF. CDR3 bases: TGTGCCAGCAGAGAAACTAGCGGGAGCTCCTACGAGCAGTACTTC.

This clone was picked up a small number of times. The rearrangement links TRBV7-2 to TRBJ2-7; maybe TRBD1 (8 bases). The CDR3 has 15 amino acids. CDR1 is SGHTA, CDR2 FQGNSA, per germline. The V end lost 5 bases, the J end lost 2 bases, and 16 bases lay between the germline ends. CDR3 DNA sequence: TGTGCCAGCAGCCTATACAGGGGGGGCCCCTACGAGCAGTACTTC. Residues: CASSLYRGGPYEQYF.

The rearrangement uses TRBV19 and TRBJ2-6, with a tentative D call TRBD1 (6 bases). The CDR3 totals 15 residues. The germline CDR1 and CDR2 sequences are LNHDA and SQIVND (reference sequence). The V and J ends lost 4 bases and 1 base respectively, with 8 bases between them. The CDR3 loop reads CASSSQGSGANVLTF. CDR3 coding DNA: TGTGCCAGTAGTAGTCAGGGGTCTGGGGCCAACGTCCTGACTTTC.